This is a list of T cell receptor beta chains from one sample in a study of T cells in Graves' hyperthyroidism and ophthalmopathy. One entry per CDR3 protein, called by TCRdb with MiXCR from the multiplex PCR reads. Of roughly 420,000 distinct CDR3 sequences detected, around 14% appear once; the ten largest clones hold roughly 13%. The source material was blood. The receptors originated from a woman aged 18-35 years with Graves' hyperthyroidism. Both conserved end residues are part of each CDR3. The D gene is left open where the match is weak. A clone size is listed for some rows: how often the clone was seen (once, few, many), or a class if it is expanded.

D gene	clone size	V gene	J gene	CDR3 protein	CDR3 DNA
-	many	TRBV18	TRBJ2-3	CASSPFQFSSTDTQYF	TGTGCCAGCTCACCATTTCAGTTCTCGAGCACAGATACGCAGTATTTT
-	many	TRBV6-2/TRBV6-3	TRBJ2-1	CASSFKNEQFF	TGTGCCAGCAGTTTTAAAAATGAGCAGTTCTTC
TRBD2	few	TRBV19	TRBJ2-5	CASSIGGRLETQYF	TGTGCCAGTAGTATTGGCGGGAGGTTAGAGACCCAGTACTTC
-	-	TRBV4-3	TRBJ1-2	CASSQNTGTPNYGYTF	TGCGCCAGCAGCCAGAATACCGGGACTCCGAACTATGGCTACACCTTC
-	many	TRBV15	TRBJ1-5	CATSRDLTDQIDSNQPQHF	TGTGCCACCAGCAGAGATCTGACGGACCAGATCGATAGCAATCAGCCCCAGCATTTT
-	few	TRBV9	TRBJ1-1	CASSVETGMPSTEAFF	TGTGCCAGCAGCGTAGAGACGGGGATGCCGAGCACTGAAGCTTTCTTT
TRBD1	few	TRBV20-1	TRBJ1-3	CSAPDRGTGNTIYF	TGCAGTGCTCCTGACAGGGGAACTGGAAACACCATATATTTT
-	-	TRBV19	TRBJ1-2	CASRAPGQVFYGYTF	TGTGCCAGTAGAGCACCGGGACAAGTATTCTATGGCTACACCTTC
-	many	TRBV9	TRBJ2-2	CASSDGTMNTGELFF	TGTGCCAGCAGCGATGGGACAATGAACACCGGGGAACTGTTTTTT
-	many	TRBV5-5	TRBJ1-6	CASSRDSNSPLHF	TGTGCCAGCAGCCGAGACTCCAATTCACCCCTCCACTTT
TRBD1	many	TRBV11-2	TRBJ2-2	CASRLVRTGDSGELFF	TGTGCCAGCAGACTGGTCCGGACAGGGGATTCCGGGGAGCTGTTTTTT
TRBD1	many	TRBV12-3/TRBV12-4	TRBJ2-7	CASSPDRDRDTSSTGPGYEQYF	TGTGCCAGCAGTCCAGACAGGGATCGGGATACGAGCAGTACGGGCCCGGGATACGAGCAGTACTTC
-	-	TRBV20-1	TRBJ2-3	CSARDRGKVTDTQYF	TGCAGTGCTAGAGATAGGGGAAAAGTCACAGATACGCAGTATTTT
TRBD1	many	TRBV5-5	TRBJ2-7	CASSLYRDREYEQYF	TGTGCCAGCAGCTTGTACCGGGACAGGGAGTACGAGCAGTACTTC
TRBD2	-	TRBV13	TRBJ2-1	CASRRLAGDYNEQFF	TGTGCCAGCAGGCGACTAGCGGGGGACTACAATGAGCAGTTCTTC
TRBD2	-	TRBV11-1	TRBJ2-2	CASSLLGGLASFTGELFF	TGTGCCAGCAGCCTTCTAGGAGGACTAGCGAGCTTCACCGGGGAGCTGTTTTTT
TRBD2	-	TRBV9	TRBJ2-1	CASSPPGSGSLRGQFF	TGTGCCAGCAGCCCCCCTGGTAGCGGGAGCCTTCGAGGGCAGTTCTTC
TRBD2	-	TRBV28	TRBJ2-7	CASSLAGAGSYEQYF	TGTGCCAGCAGCCTAGCGGGGGCGGGGTCCTACGAGCAGTACTTC
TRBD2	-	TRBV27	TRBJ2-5	CASSPNLAVPTETQYF	TGTGCCAGCAGTCCCAACCTAGCGGTCCCAACGGAGACCCAGTACTTC
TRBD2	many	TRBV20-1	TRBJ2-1	CSATVPGLAGGQFF	TGCAGTGCTACCGTTCCGGGACTAGCGGGAGGGCAGTTCTTC
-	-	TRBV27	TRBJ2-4	CASSWTVTMAKNIQYF	TGTGCCAGCAGTTGGACTGTCACTATGGCCAAAAACATTCAGTACTTC
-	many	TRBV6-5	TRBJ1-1	CASSYSGNMNTEAFF	TGTGCCAGCAGTTACTCGGGCAACATGAACACTGAAGCTTTCTTT
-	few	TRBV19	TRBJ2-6	CASKVGLGSGANVLTF	TGTGCCAGTAAAGTGGGGCTTGGCTCTGGGGCCAACGTCCTGACTTTC
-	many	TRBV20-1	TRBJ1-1	CSASKPNTEAFF	TGCAGTGCTAGTAAGCCTAACACTGAAGCTTTCTTT
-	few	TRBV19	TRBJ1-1	CASSPGIRTEAFF	TGTGCCAGTAGTCCAGGGATTAGGACTGAAGCTTTCTTT
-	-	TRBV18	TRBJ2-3	CASSLDMPADTQYF	TGTGCCAGCTCACTAGACATGCCGGCAGATACGCAGTATTTT
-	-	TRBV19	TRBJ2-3	CASNVGLHTDTQYF	TGTGCCAGTAATGTGGGACTCCACACAGATACGCAGTATTTT
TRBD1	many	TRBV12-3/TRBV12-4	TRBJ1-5	CASSLDRGWQPQHF	TGTGCCAGCAGTCTCGACAGGGGATGGCAGCCCCAGCATTTT
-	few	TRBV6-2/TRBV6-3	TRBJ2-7	CASSRRNGPNRSYEQYF	TGTGCCAGCAGCCGACGAAACGGGCCTAACAGATCCTACGAGCAGTACTTC
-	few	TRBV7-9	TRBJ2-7	CASSSPGQGGNEQYF	TGTGCCAGCAGCTCACCTGGACAGGGAGGGAACGAGCAGTACTTC
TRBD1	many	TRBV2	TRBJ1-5	CASKETGGFIQPQHF	TGTGCCAGCAAAGAAACAGGGGGCTTTATTCAGCCCCAGCATTTT
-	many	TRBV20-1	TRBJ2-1	CSARDSGKSYNEQFF	TGCAGTGCTAGAGATTCAGGGAAGTCCTACAATGAGCAGTTCTTC